This T cell receptor (beta chain) was retrieved from a study of blood T cell repertoires in COVID-19. Looking at the study overall: The samples span acute and convalescent COVID-19 from the United States, Italy and Spain. From T cells, B-cell-depleted T cells, or PBMCs came the material, which was cDNA or gDNA.

Profiled with immunoSEQ multiplex PCR; TCRdb holds only in-frame clones, not every one. Here the sample spans roughly 70,000 clones, about 88% being singletons. Trimming shortened V by 1 base and J by 5 bases, and 11 bases separated the two germline ends. The CDR3 is made up of 15 amino acids. Germline V CDR1 and CDR2: LNHDA, SQIVND (reference sequence). V and J are TRBV19 and TRBJ1-4; no definite D call. The specimen sequenced was peripheral blood. This TCR was recovered from a man aged 65 to 85 with active or convalescent COVID-19. The CDR3: CASSIGQAINEKLFF. DNA for the CDR3: TGTGCCAGTAGTATAGGGCAGGCGATAAATGAAAAACTGTTTTTT.